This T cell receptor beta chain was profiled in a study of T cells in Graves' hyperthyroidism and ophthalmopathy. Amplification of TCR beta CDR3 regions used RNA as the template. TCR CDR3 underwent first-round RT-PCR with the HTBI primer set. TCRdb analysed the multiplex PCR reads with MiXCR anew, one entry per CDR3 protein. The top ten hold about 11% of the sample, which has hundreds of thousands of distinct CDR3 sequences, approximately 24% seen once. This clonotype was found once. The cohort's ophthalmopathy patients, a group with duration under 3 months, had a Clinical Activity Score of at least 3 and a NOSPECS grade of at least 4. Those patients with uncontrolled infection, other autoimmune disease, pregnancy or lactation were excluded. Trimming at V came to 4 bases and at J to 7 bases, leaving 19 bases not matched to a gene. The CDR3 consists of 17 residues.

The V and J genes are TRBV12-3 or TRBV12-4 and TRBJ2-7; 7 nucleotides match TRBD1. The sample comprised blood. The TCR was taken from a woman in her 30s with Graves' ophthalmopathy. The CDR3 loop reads CASSSFIGLGQRGEQYF. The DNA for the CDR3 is TGTGCCAGCAGTTCTTTCATTGGGCTGGGACAGAGAGGTGAGCAGTACTTC.